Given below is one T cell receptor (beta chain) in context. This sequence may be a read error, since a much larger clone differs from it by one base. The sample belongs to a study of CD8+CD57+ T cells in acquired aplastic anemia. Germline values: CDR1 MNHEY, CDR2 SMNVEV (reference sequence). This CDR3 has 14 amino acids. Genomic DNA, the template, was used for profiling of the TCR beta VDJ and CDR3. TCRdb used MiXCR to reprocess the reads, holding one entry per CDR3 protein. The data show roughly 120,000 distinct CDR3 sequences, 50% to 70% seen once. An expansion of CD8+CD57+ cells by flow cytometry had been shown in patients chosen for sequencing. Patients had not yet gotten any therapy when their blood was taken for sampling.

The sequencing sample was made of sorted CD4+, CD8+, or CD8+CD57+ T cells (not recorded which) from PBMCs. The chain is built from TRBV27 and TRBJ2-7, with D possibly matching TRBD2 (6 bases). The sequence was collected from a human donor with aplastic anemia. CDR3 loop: CAGSLSWGGVEQYF. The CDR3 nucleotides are TGTGCCGGCAGTTTATCGTGGGGAGGAGTCGAGCAGTACTTC.